These 28 T cell receptor beta chains were all obtained from the same sample, sequenced in a study of CD8+ T cells in alopecia areata. Sequencing used cDNA as its template, made by extracting RNA and reverse transcribing it. TCRdb's table, derived via immunoSEQ multiplex PCR, lists solely in-frame clones and lacks some. In the table there are around 130,000 clones, around three fifths of which are singletons. The sample consisted of CD4+ T cells sorted from blood, taken at week 0. Source of these receptors: a human donor with alopecia areata.

The rearrangement links TRBV19 to TRBJ1-5, with D tentatively TRBD1 (5 bases). The CDR3 totals 16 residues. Per germline, CDR1 LNHDA and CDR2 SQIVND (reference sequence). Deletions cut 3 bases from V and 7 bases from J, with 19 bases between. The CDR3, as DNA: TGTGCCAGTAGTATCGGGCGAGGTCGGCAGGGCCAGCCCCAGCATTTT. This translates into CASSIGRGRQGQPQHF.

V is TRBV5-1 and J is TRBJ2-7; perhaps TRBD1 as D (7 bases). CDR3 length: 13 residues. Germline CDR1 reads SGHRS; CDR2 reads YFSETQ. V gave up 0 bases and J gave up 7 bases, with 11 bases separating them. CDR3 nucleotides: TGCGCCAGCAGCTTGGTGCAGGGGGGTGAGCAGTACTTC. Protein sequence: CASSLVQGGEQYF. The full variable domain, completed using reference TRBV5-1 and TRBJ2-7, is KAGVTQTPRYLIKTRGQQVTLSCSPISGHRSVSWYQQTPGQGLQFLFEYFSETQRNKGNFPGRFSGRQFSNSRSEMNVSTLELGDSALYLCASSLVQGGEQYFGPGTRLTVT.

This sequence joins TRBV29-1 and TRBJ1-1, with D unresolved. V lost 7 bases to trimming and J lost 1 base, with 10 bases between them. The CDR3 is 12 amino acids. Germline assignment: CDR1 SQVTM and CDR2 ANQGSEA. The CDR3 DNA reads as TGCAGCGCCCGACGGGGGAACACTGAAGCTTTCTTT. Translation gives CSARRGNTEAFF.

The chain couples TRBV7-9 to TRBJ2-1; 7 positions match TRBD1. There are 17 residues in the CDR3. Losses at the gene ends were 1 base for V and 4 bases for J; bases not matched to a gene: 10. The germline CDR1 and CDR2 sequences are SEHNR and FQNEAQ (reference sequence). This CDR3 reads CASSLGWDSDRYNEQFF. In DNA form, the CDR3 reads TGTGCCAGCAGCTTAGGCTGGGACAGCGACAGATACAATGAGCAGTTCTTC.

CDR3 bases: TGCGCCAGCAGCTTGTCGGGGGACTCCTACAATGAGCAGTTCTTC. It yields the protein CASSLSGDSYNEQFF. V gene TRBV5-1 combines with J gene TRBJ2-1, with D perhaps matching TRBD2 (6 bases). CDR3 length: 15 residues. Germline CDR1 and CDR2: SGHRS and YFSETQ. With 1 base removed from V and 0 bases from J, the gap between germline ends came to 8 bases.

V usage is TRBV7-3 and J usage is TRBJ1-1; D is uncertain. Germline lookup yields CDR1 SGHTA and CDR2 FQGTGA. CDR3 size: 13 residues. V gave up 2 bases and J gave up 0 bases, with 4 bases separating them. In DNA, the CDR3 is TGTGCCAGCAGCTTAGGGATGAACACTGAAGCTTTCTTT. Residues: CASSLGMNTEAFF.

Concerning this clone: Other DNA sequences in this specimen translate into the identical CDR3. The chain is built from TRBV19 and TRBJ2-1; D might be TRBD1 (6 bases). V lost 4 bases, J lost 0 bases, and 10 bases lay in between. The germline V gene encodes CDR1 LNHDA and CDR2 SQIVND (reference sequence). CDR3 length equals 15 residues. The CDR3 loop reads CASSTQGSSYNEQFF. The CDR3 DNA follows: TGTGCCAGTAGTACACAGGGAAGCTCCTACAATGAGCAGTTCTTC.

In this sample, this clone turned up a few times. The chain carries TRBV5-1 and TRBJ1-1, with 10 bases lining up with TRBD1. The V gene end was trimmed by 0 bases and the J gene end by 7 bases; junction bases not matched to a gene: 3. Germline-derived CDR1 and CDR2 are SGHRS and YFSETQ. This CDR3 contains 14 residues. The CDR3 DNA reads as TGCGCCAGCAGCTTGGGGGACAGGGGCAGTGAAGCTTTCTTT. Translating gives CASSLGDRGSEAFF.

This clone has more than one count but fewer than ten. Here the CDR3 DNA reads TGTGCCAGCTCACCACCGGGACAGCGTAATGAAAAACTGTTTTTT. It codes for CASSPPGQRNEKLFF. The gene calls are TRBV18 and TRBJ1-4; 7 nucleotides align to TRBD1. Germline V gene data show CDR1 as KGHSH and CDR2 as LQKENI. The CDR3 extends over 15 amino acids. J was trimmed by 4 bases and V by 0 bases; bases with no gene match: 2.

The V call is TRBV7-2, the J call TRBJ2-7; 12 bases agree with TRBD2. V trimming: 5 bases; J trimming: 6 bases; junction bases outside the gene matches: 8. In germline, CDR1 is SGHTA, CDR2 FQGNSA. The CDR3 is 15 residues long. The CDR3 sequence: CASSPLAGGPIEQYF. In DNA form, the CDR3 reads TGTGCCAGCAGCCCGCTAGCGGGAGGGCCCATCGAGCAGTACTTC.

The chain recombines TRBV25-1 with TRBJ1-2, with TRBD1 identical over 7 bases. V shed 5 bases and J 6 bases; nucleotides not matched to a gene: 9. The germline gives CDR1 MGHDK, CDR2 SYGVNS. The CDR3 totals 14 residues. CDR3 nucleotides: TGTGCCAGCAGTAAAGCTAACAGGGGAGATGGCTACACCTTC. It encodes CASSKANRGDGYTF.

The genes are TRBV19 and TRBJ2-1, with TRBD2 identical over 15 bases. The CDR3 runs to 13 residues. J gave up 9 bases and V 10 bases, and 4 bases lay outside the gene matches. Germline CDR1 reads LNHDA; CDR2 reads SQIVND (reference sequence). The CDR3 sequence is CATRTSGGVEQFF. The CDR3 DNA reads as TGTGCCACCCGGACTAGCGGGGGGGTTGAGCAGTTCTTC.

The genes are TRBV28 and TRBJ2-7; D gene ambiguous. The CDR3 has 13 residues. Deletions cut 3 bases from V and 0 bases from J, with 6 bases between. From germline, CDR1 is MDHEN and CDR2 SYDVKM. CDR3 in amino acids: CASSFYVSYEQYF. The CDR3 coding sequence is TGTGCCAGCAGTTTTTACGTCTCCTACGAGCAGTACTTC.

CDR3 in DNA: TGCAGCGTTCAGAATCAAATTGAAGCTTTCTTT. Translation: CSVQNQIEAFF. V is TRBV29-1 and J is TRBJ1-1, with D uncertain. The ends were cut back, 5 bases at V and 7 bases at J, with 11 bases in the middle. Germline V gene data show CDR1 as SQVTM and CDR2 as ANQGSEA. The CDR3 is made up of 11 amino acids.

The V and J genes are TRBV28 and TRBJ2-1, with D uncertain. V lost 4 bases to trimming and J lost 10 bases, with 14 bases between them. The V gene's germline CDR1 is MDHEN and CDR2 SYDVKM. The CDR3 has 13 residues. DNA of the CDR3: TGTGCCAGCAGTTCTCAGACTCCCCGAGAGCAGTTCTTC. It encodes CASSSQTPREQFF. The full variable domain, completed using reference TRBV28 and TRBJ2-1, is DVKVTQSSRYLVKRTGEKVFLECVQDMDHENMFWYRQDPGLGLRLIYFSYDVKMKEKGDIPEGYSVSREKKERFSLILESASTNQTSMYLCASSSQTPREQFFGPGTRLTVL.

This chain links TRBV29-1 with TRBJ2-3, with 7 bases matching TRBD2. V was clipped by 7 bases and J by 2 bases; unmatched bases: 6. Germline-derived CDR1 and CDR2 are SQVTM and ANQGSEA. This CDR3 comprises 13 residues. The CDR3, as DNA: TGCAGCGGATCTAGCGGAGACACAGATACGCAGTATTTT. This sequence encodes CSGSSGDTDTQYF.

This chain links TRBV9 with TRBJ2-5; 10 bases line up with TRBD2. The CDR3 runs to 14 residues. CDR1 SGDLS and CDR2 YYNGEE come from the germline V gene. V trimming: 4 bases; J trimming: 5 bases; junction bases outside the gene matches: 5. The CDR3: CASSPSGRGETQYF. CDR3 coding DNA: TGTGCCAGCAGCCCAAGCGGGAGGGGTGAGACCCAGTACTTC.

This clone occurred a few times. The V gene is TRBV4-3, the J gene TRBJ2-5; 8 bases match TRBD2. V gave up 4 bases and J gave up 4 bases; unmatched junction bases: 11. The CDR3 covers 16 residues. Germline assignment: CDR1 LGHNA and CDR2 YSLEER. The CDR3 sequence is CASSPTGGGRSETQYF. Written as DNA, the CDR3 is TGCGCCAGCAGCCCAACCGGCGGCGGGAGGTCAGAGACCCAGTACTTC.

The V gene is TRBV5-4, the J gene TRBJ2-7; 10 positions match TRBD1. There are 14 residues in the CDR3. Germline CDR1 is SGHNT and CDR2 is YYREEE (reference sequence). V lost 5 bases to trimming and J lost 7 bases; unmatched junction nucleotides: 9. The CDR3 DNA is TGTGCCAGCAGTTATGACAGGGGGCGCGGGGAGCAGTACTTC. The encoded protein is CASSYDRGRGEQYF.

The genes are TRBV2 and TRBJ2-3; 9 nucleotides align to TRBD2. The germline V gene has CDR1 SNHLY and CDR2 FYNNEI. Losses at the gene ends were 7 bases for V and 4 bases for J; bases not matched to a gene: 9. The CDR3 has 15 residues. The CDR3 protein is CASINSGSRSDTQYF. As DNA, the CDR3 is TGTGCCAGCATTAATAGCGGGAGTCGGTCAGATACGCAGTATTTT.

The V call is TRBV5-1, the J call TRBJ2-7; D perhaps matches TRBD2 (5 bases). This CDR3 region has 18 residues. Germline V gene data show CDR1 as SGHRS and CDR2 as YFSETQ. Trimming shortened V by 0 bases and J by 2 bases, and 21 bases separated the two germline ends. The CDR3 DNA sequence: TGCGCCAGCAGCTTGGAATCATCGGGTCGGACTCCCACCTACGAGCAGTACTTC. Protein: CASSLESSGRTPTYEQYF.

The chain combines TRBV25-1 with TRBJ2-7; D uncertain. Germline V CDR1 and CDR2: MGHDK, SYGVNS. There are 16 residues in the CDR3. Trimming cost V 3 bases and J 0 bases, with 15 bases left between them. The CDR3, as DNA: TGTGCCAGCAGTGATGGTTGGGCCCGCGTCTCCTACGAGCAGTACTTC. As protein: CASSDGWARVSYEQYF.

The rearrangement joins TRBV6-6 to TRBJ1-3; D is possibly TRBD1 (6 bases). The ends were cut back, 6 bases at V and 4 bases at J, with 16 bases in the middle. CDR3 size: 15 residues. Germline CDR1 reads MNHNY; CDR2 reads SVGAGI (reference sequence). The DNA of the CDR3 is TGTGCCAGCAGCCCCGGACAGAAAAGAGGAAACACCATATATTTT. This gives the protein CASSPGQKRGNTIYF.

The chain combines TRBV9 with TRBJ2-1; 11 nucleotides agree with TRBD2. Germline assignment: CDR1 SGDLS and CDR2 YYNGEE. The trim removed 3 bases at V and 2 bases at J, leaving 1 base unmatched. This CDR3 spans 15 amino acids. In DNA, the CDR3 is TGTGCCAGCAGCGATAGCGGGAGGGCCTACAATGAGCAGTTCTTC. This sequence encodes CASSDSGRAYNEQFF.

The V and J genes are TRBV7-7 and TRBJ2-1, with 9 bases aligning to TRBD2. J was trimmed by 9 bases and V by 4 bases; bases with no gene match: 10. CDR1 and CDR2 from the germline V gene are SSHAT and FNYEAQ (reference sequence). The CDR3 has 15 amino acids. The CDR3 DNA sequence: TGTGCCAGCAGCTCGTTAGCGGGAGAAGTGGCTGAGCAGTTCTTC. Protein sequence: CASSSLAGEVAEQFF.

The V gene is TRBV5-6, the J gene TRBJ2-4; the D is unclear. V gave up 3 bases and J gave up 8 bases, with 6 bases separating them. CDR3 length equals 11 residues. The germline V gene has CDR1 SGHDT and CDR2 YYEEEE. The CDR3 DNA follows: TGTGCCAGCAGCTCGGCAGACATTCAGTACTTC. This sequence encodes CASSSADIQYF.

V is TRBV7-8 and J is TRBJ1-2; maybe TRBD1 (5 bases). The CDR3 covers 18 residues. The germline V and J ends were trimmed by 5 bases and 3 bases, with 25 bases remaining between them. CDR1 SGHVS and CDR2 FQNEAQ come from the germline V gene. CDR3 sequence reads: CASSPRGSPGEKDYGYTF. In DNA, the CDR3 is TGTGCCAGCAGCCCCCGTGGCAGTCCGGGGGAGAAAGACTATGGCTACACCTTC.

In its sample, this clone was seen a few times. The CDR3 loop reads CASGIMGQETQYF. The DNA of the CDR3 is TGCGCCAGCGGTATTATGGGGCAAGAGACCCAGTACTTC. The chain uses TRBV5-1 and TRBJ2-5, with D unclear. The germline V gene encodes CDR1 SGHRS and CDR2 YFSETQ. The CDR3 contains 13 residues. V lost 7 bases to trimming and J lost 2 bases, with 12 bases between them.